The 23 T cell receptor beta chains reported below all come from one sample, sequenced in a study of tumor-infiltrating lymphocytes in primary liver carcinoma. Total RNA (roughly 530 ng) served as template for TCR beta cDNA synthesis primed by a constant-region primer. It was through three nested multiplex PCR rounds of slightly modified ARM-PCR that TCR beta libraries arose. The two initial PCR rounds, 9 to 11 cycles each, used TRBV1-TRBV30 forward and C-beta reverse primers. TCRdb itself ran the multiplex PCR reads through MiXCR, one entry per CDR3 protein. The profile shows around 120,000 distinct CDR3 sequences, around 70% of them singletons. Extraction of RNA together with DNA used about 17-30 mg of unsorted bulk tissue. The sample taken for sequencing was tumor-adjacent normal liver tissue. Source of these receptors: a woman between 55 and 75 years old with primary liver carcinoma and hepatitis B virus infection.

On this clonotype: This may be a read error, as it is one base from a much larger clone. The chain employs TRBV5-1 and TRBJ2-2, with 10 bases aligning to TRBD2. V shed 6 bases and J 1 base; nucleotides not matched to a gene: 6. The CDR3 has 16 residues. Germline V gene sequence: CDR1 SGHRS, CDR2 YFSETQ. The CDR3 loop reads CASTRLAGVNTGELFF. In DNA form, the CDR3 reads TGCGCCAGCACAAGGCTAGCGGGAGTGAACACCGGGGAGCTGTTTTTT.

J is TRBJ1-2 and V is TRBV28; D is ambiguous. Germline V gene sequence: CDR1 MDHEN, CDR2 SYDVKM. CDR3 length equals 14 residues. V was pared by 4 bases and J by 4 bases, with 13 bases between. In DNA form, the CDR3 reads TGTGCCAGCAGTTACGCCAGGATAGGCTATGGCTACACCTTC. Amino acid sequence: CASSYARIGYGYTF.

This clonotype was detected ten times or more. The V and J genes are TRBV29-1 and TRBJ2-3; the D gene is possibly TRBD1 (6 bases). The CDR3 runs to 15 residues. Germline-derived CDR1 and CDR2 are SQVTM and ANQGSEA. Trimming took off 4 bases at V and 2 bases at J, with 16 bases between the two ends. The CDR3 DNA is TGCAGCGTTGTGGGAGCTTACAGGGACACAGATACGCAGTATTTT. Its protein product is CSVVGAYRDTDTQYF.

V and J are TRBV7-9 and TRBJ2-7; 7 bases align to TRBD2. Germline CDR1 is SEHNR and CDR2 is FQNEAQ (reference sequence). V lost 7 bases to trimming and J lost 6 bases; unmatched junction nucleotides: 12. The CDR3 spans 14 residues. The CDR3 protein is CASNLGQTGGEQYF. The CDR3 DNA reads TGTGCCAGCAACTTGGGCCAGACGGGGGGCGAGCAGTACTTC.

For this clonotype: One end of the junction is discordant with germline, which a read error may explain. The chain recombines TRBV11-2 with TRBJ2-1; 8 nucleotides agree with TRBD2. There are 14 residues in the CDR3. Germline V gene lookup returns CDR1 SGHAT and CDR2 FQNNGV. The CDR3 nucleotides are TGTGCCAGCAGCCATGGACTAGCTGACAATGAGCACTTCTTC. Translating it yields CASSHGLADNEHFF.

Comment on this clonotype: A clone one base away is much larger, so this may be a read error. The chain recombines TRBV5-1 with TRBJ2-5; D gene ambiguous. V lost 4 bases to trimming and J lost 4 bases, with 14 bases between them. The CDR3 spans 14 residues. Germline V gives CDR1 SGHRS, CDR2 YFSETQ. CDR3: CASSLTIVPETQYF. The CDR3 bases are TGCGCCAGCAGCCTAACTATCGTCCCAGAGACCCAGTACTTC. The whole variable domain, remainder taken from reference TRBV5-1 and TRBJ2-5, is KAGVTQTPRYLIKTRGQQVTLSCSPISGHRSVSWYQQTPGQGLQFLFEYFSETQRNKGNFPGRFSGRQFSNSRSEMNVSTLELGDSALYLCASSLTIVPETQYFGPGTRLLVL.

The CDR3, as DNA: TGTGCCAGCAGTCTGGACTCGAAGCATAGGGAGCAGTTCTTC. Translating gives CASSLDSKHREQFF. The V gene is TRBV11-2, the J gene TRBJ2-1; the D gene is possibly TRBD2 (5 bases). CDR3 length: 14 amino acids. Germline CDR1 SGHAT, CDR2 FQNNGV. Trimming shortened V by 6 bases and J by 10 bases, and 19 bases separated the two germline ends.

This clonotype was observed many times. The rearrangement links TRBV6-2 or TRBV6-3 to TRBJ2-7; 11 bases fit TRBD1. The CDR3 runs 14 residues. Germline-derived CDR1 and CDR2 are MNHEY and SVGEGT. With 6 bases clipped from V and 6 bases from J, the junction kept 7 bases outside the gene matches. The CDR3 is CASRYTGTGGEQYF. CDR3 sequence (DNA): TGTGCCAGCAGGTACACCGGGACAGGGGGCGAGCAGTACTTC.

As DNA, the CDR3 is TGCAGTGCTAAAATCGTTGTCCCGGGCCGTCTAGCGGGAGGAAACATTCAGTACTTC. This encodes CSAKIVVPGRLAGGNIQYF. V gene TRBV20-1 combines with J gene TRBJ2-4, with TRBD2 matching 11 bases. CDR1 is DFQATT, CDR2 SNEGSKA, per germline (reference sequence). Trimming took 4 bases from V and 6 from J; bases not matched to a gene: 20. The CDR3 is 19 residues long.

With regard to this clonotype: One end of the junction varies from germline; a read error may be responsible. The chain combines TRBV11-2 with TRBJ2-1; a weak D match, TRBD2 (6 bases). The germline V gene encodes CDR1 SGHAT and CDR2 FQNNGV. This CDR3 is 14 amino acids long. CDR3 sequence reads: CAGSLAGSLDEQFF. The CDR3 DNA sequence: TGCGCCGGCAGCTTGGCCGGGAGTCTCGATGAGCAGTTCTTC.

This clonotype was picked up a small number of times. V is TRBV29-1 and J is TRBJ2-7; D might be TRBD1 (5 bases). This CDR3 contains 15 residues. Germline values: CDR1 SQVTM, CDR2 ANQGSEA. This chain's CDR3 is CNLRRTRASGYEQYF. The DNA for the CDR3 is TGCAACCTCCGACGGACAAGGGCTTCTGGCTACGAGCAGTACTTC.

A remark on this clonotype: A read error may account for a junction end that differs from germline. The chain couples TRBV11-2 to TRBJ2-3, with 9 bases matching TRBD2. This CDR3 has 18 residues. From germline, CDR1 is SGHAT and CDR2 FQNNGV. The CDR3 DNA sequence: TGTGCCAGGAGCGAGGCCCCACAGAGACTAGCGGTCGCAGATATGCAGTATTTT. Amino acids: CARSEAPQRLAVADMQYF.

A remark on this clonotype: The junction shows a germline mismatch at one end, possibly a read error. The chain joins TRBV29-1 to TRBJ2-3; TRBD2 matches at 7 bases. The germline CDR1 and CDR2 sequences are SQVTM and ANQGSEA. There are 16 residues in the CDR3. The CDR3 bases are TGCAACATCCGACAGTTCGGGCTAGCGGTAAGGTATGCGCAGTACTTT. Translation: CNIRQFGLAVRYAQYF.

This clonotype was detected many times. The rearrangement uses TRBV6-1 and TRBJ1-5; perhaps TRBD1 as D (6 bases). V lost 11 bases and J 4 bases, leaving 15 bases between the germline ends. This CDR3 region has 13 residues. The germline gives CDR1 MNHNS, CDR2 SASEGT. As DNA, the CDR3 is TGTGCCGGACAGAGAGACAGTAATCAGCCCCAGCATTTT. Residues: CAGQRDSNQPQHF.

The V call is TRBV10-2, the J call TRBJ2-1; no definite D call. V lost 6 bases to trimming and J lost 7 bases, with 16 bases between them. The CDR3 runs to 14 residues. Germline values: CDR1 WSHSY, CDR2 SAAADI. Here the CDR3 DNA reads TGCGCCAGCAGGGCCCTTGAGCCCGTGAATGAGCAGTTCTTC. Encoded protein: CASRALEPVNEQFF.

Concerning this clonotype: Given the absence of the conserved phenylalanine or tryptophan at the CDR3 end, a read error is likely. This chain joins TRBV29-1 and TRBJ2-6; D assignment may be TRBD1 or TRBD2 (6 bases each). Looked up from germline, CDR1 is SQVTM and CDR2 is ANQGSEA. CDR3 size: 13 residues. The CDR3 protein is CSVTSWGADVLTS. CDR3 nucleotide sequence: TGCAGCGTCACGAGTTGGGGGGCCGACGTCCTGACTTCC.

This clonotype appeared once. A junction boundary mismatches the germline segment, possibly from a read error. CDR3 region: CSAATANEQLF. Here the CDR3 DNA reads TGCAGTGCGGCGACGGCGAATGAGCAGCTCTTC. The chain combines TRBV20-1 with TRBJ2-1; D is unclear. The CDR3 runs to 11 residues. Germline V gene lookup returns CDR1 DFQATT and CDR2 SNEGSKA (reference sequence).

As concerns this clonotype: Being one base from a much bigger clone, this may be a read error. The chain has TRBV7-9 and TRBJ2-7; D gene ambiguous. The germline gives CDR1 SEHNR, CDR2 FQNEAQ (reference sequence). The CDR3 runs 12 residues. In DNA, the CDR3 is TGTGCCAGCAGCCCCCTTACCTACGAGCTGTACTTC. Encoded protein: CASSPLTYELYF.

About this clonotype itself: One junction end does not reproduce the germline sequence, and a read error may be involved. The rearrangement uses TRBV20-1 and TRBJ2-3, with unresolved D. The CDR3 totals 14 residues. Germline-derived CDR1 and CDR2 are DFQATT and SNEGSKA (reference sequence). The CDR3 nucleotides are TGCAATGCTAGAGATCCCAACCTAAGAGATACGCAGTATTTT. This translates into CNARDPNLRDTQYF.

With respect to this clonotype: No conserved phenylalanine or tryptophan is present at the end of the CDR3, so a read error is the likely explanation. The rearrangement links TRBV6-1 to TRBJ2-7, with D possibly matching TRBD2 (5 bases). In germline, CDR1 is MNHNS, CDR2 SASEGT. V was trimmed by 6 bases and J by 4 bases, leaving 10 bases between them. CDR3 size: 12 residues. The DNA of the CDR3 is TGTGCCAGCAGCGAACGGGGTTACGAGCAGTACTTA. Protein sequence: CASSERGYEQYL.

With respect to this clonotype: One end of the junction is discordant with germline, which a read error may explain. The V gene is TRBV6-4, the J gene TRBJ2-3; perhaps TRBD1 as D (6 bases). Germline V CDR1 and CDR2: MRHNA, SNTAGT. The CDR3 contains 15 residues. The CDR3 sequence: CANSDSRTDIETQYF. CDR3 DNA sequence: TGTGCCAACAGTGACTCGAGGACAGACATCGAAACGCAGTATTTT.

The CDR3 region has the DNA TGTGCCAGCAGCTCACGCCCTGACAGGGGAGCATGCTCTGGAAACACCATATATTTT. This translates into CASSSRPDRGACSGNTIYF. The chain recombines TRBV11-2 with TRBJ1-3, with 8 bases identical to TRBD1. V shed 4 bases and J 0 bases; nucleotides not matched to a gene: 14. Germline lookup yields CDR1 SGHAT and CDR2 FQNNGV. CDR3 length equals 19 residues.

Concerning this clonotype itself: Here the CDR3 omits its conserved ending phenylalanine or tryptophan, so a read error is the likely source. The chain has TRBV6-5 and TRBJ2-7, with D hard to call. Germline CDR1 reads MNHEY; CDR2 reads SVGAGI. CDR3 length equals 13 residues. CDR3 nucleotides: TGTGCAAGCAGTGAGTGGGGTCATTACGAGCAGTACCTC. This gives the protein CASSEWGHYEQYL.